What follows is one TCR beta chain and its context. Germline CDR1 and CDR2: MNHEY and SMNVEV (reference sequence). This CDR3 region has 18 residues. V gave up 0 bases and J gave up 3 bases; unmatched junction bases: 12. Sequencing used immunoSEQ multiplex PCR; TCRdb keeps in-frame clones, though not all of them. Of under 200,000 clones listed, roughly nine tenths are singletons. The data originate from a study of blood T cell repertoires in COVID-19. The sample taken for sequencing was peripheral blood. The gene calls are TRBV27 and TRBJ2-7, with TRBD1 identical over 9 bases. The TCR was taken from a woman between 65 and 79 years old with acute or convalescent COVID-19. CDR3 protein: CASSLSGRGQGVIYEQYF. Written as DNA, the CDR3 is TGTGCCAGCAGTTTATCGGGGCGGGGACAGGGAGTAATCTACGAGCAGTACTTC.